These 8 T cell receptor beta chains were sequenced from one sample in a study of blood T cell repertoires in COVID-19. TCRdb's table, derived via immunoSEQ multiplex PCR, lists solely in-frame clones and lacks some. The sample lists approximately 90,000 clones, less than 90% occurring once. The sequenced sample was peripheral blood. Receptors originate from a man aged 55 to 70 with acute or convalescent COVID-19.

The V call is TRBV6-5, the J call TRBJ2-2; TRBD2 might be the D (6 bases). V lost 3 bases to trimming and J lost 1 base, with 9 bases between them. Per germline, CDR1 MNHEY and CDR2 SVGAGI. The CDR3 length is 15 residues. CDR3 sequence reads: CASSYRSGNTGELFF. The CDR3 DNA sequence: TGTGCCAGCAGTTATCGTAGCGGGAACACCGGGGAGCTGTTTTTT.

The table lists this clone with a count of one. V is TRBV9 and J is TRBJ1-2; 9 bases line up with TRBD1. The CDR3 covers 14 residues. In germline, CDR1 is SGDLS, CDR2 YYNGEE. The J segment lost 1 base and the V segment lost 5 bases, leaving 3 bases of the junction unmatched. CDR3 DNA sequence: TGTGCCAGCAGGACAGGGGGTGGTAACTATGGCTACACCTTC. Its protein product is CASRTGGGNYGYTF.

For the CDR3, the DNA is TGTGCCAGCAGTTACTCGTTCAGGGAAACCCAAGAGACCCAGTACTTC. Residues: CASSYSFRETQETQYF. The V and J genes are TRBV6-5 and TRBJ2-5; perhaps TRBD1 as D (5 bases). From germline, CDR1 is MNHEY and CDR2 SVGAGI. CDR3 length: 16 amino acids. Trimming removed 0 bases at V and 1 base at J, with 12 bases between.

The CDR3 region is CASSSGSGYGYTF. CDR3 sequence (DNA): TGTGCCAGCAGCTCGGGTAGTGGCTATGGCTACACCTTC. The V gene is TRBV3-1 (or the pseudogene TRBV3-2), the J gene TRBJ1-2; D is unclear. Germline V gene data show CDR1 as LGHDT and CDR2 as YNNKEL (reference sequence). The CDR3 is 13 residues long. V was shortened by 5 bases and J by 4 bases, with 11 bases between the two germline ends.

This clone turned up a few times. The chain joins TRBV7-2 to TRBJ1-5, with D possibly TRBD1 on 6 matching bases. The ends were cut back, 4 bases at V and 4 bases at J, with 8 bases in the middle. Germline assignment: CDR1 SGHTA and CDR2 FQGNSA. This CDR3 comprises 13 residues. In DNA form, the CDR3 reads TGTGCCAGCAGCTGGGGGCCAAATCAGCCCCAGCATTTT. Amino acids: CASSWGPNQPQHF.

This clone was seen more than once but under ten times. The chain is built from TRBV5-1 and TRBJ1-2, with 7 bases aligning to TRBD1. Germline V CDR1 and CDR2: SGHRS, YFSETQ. The length of the CDR3 is 15 residues. Trimming at V came to 0 bases and at J to 4 bases, leaving 6 bases not matched to a gene. The CDR3 is CASSLVPGGPYGYTF. The CDR3, as DNA: TGCGCCAGCAGCTTGGTTCCAGGGGGTCCCTATGGCTACACCTTC.

The V gene is TRBV9, the J gene TRBJ1-1; TRBD1 matches 8 bases. Unmatched junction bases numbered 6, after V lost 1 base and J lost 4 bases. Germline CDR1 SGDLS, CDR2 YYNGEE. This CDR3 has 15 residues. This CDR3 reads CASSVLGQGVTEAFF. CDR3 DNA: TGTGCCAGCAGCGTACTCGGACAGGGCGTCACTGAAGCTTTCTTT.

This clone was seen once. The rearrangement links TRBV6-4 to TRBJ2-1, with TRBD2 matching 7 bases. Germline lookup yields CDR1 MRHNA and CDR2 SNTAGT. Trimming at V came to 4 bases and at J to 4 bases, leaving 7 bases not matched to a gene. The CDR3 spans 15 residues. The CDR3 DNA is TGTGCCAGCAGTGTCGACGGGACTAAGTACAATGAGCAGTTCTTC. This gives the protein CASSVDGTKYNEQFF.